These 18 T cell receptor beta chains came from one sample sequenced in a study of OX40 agonist ivuxolimab in advanced cancers. Produced via immunoSEQ multiplex PCR; TCRdb's table is partial and in-frame only. The sample has roughly 49,000 clones, roughly 85% seen once; the top ten hold 7.9%. The sample was CD4+ or CD8+ T cells sorted from blood, taken in a trial of the OX40 agonist ivuxolimab. The receptors were gathered from an adult with an advanced solid tumor such as melanoma, head and neck, liver or kidney cancer.

V and J are TRBV7-6 and TRBJ1-2, with TRBD1 identical over 7 bases. CDR3 length equals 13 residues. Germline V gene data show CDR1 as SGHVS and CDR2 as FNYEAQ. V lost 5 bases, J lost 8 bases, and 8 bases stayed unmatched. The CDR3 is CASSVDRARGYTF. The CDR3 coding sequence is TGTGCCAGCAGCGTCGACAGGGCGAGGGGCTACACCTTC. The full variable domain, completed using reference TRBV7-6 and TRBJ1-2, is GAGVSQSPRYKVTKRGQDVALRCDPISGHVSLYWYRQALGQGPEFLTYFNYEAQQDKSGLPNDRFSAERPEGSISTLTIQRTEQRDSAMYRCASSVDRARGYTFGSGTRLTVV.

CDR3 DNA sequence: TGCGCCAGCAGCTTGTGGTCTAGCGGGAGCGATACGCAGTATTTT. It encodes CASSLWSSGSDTQYF. The chain uses TRBV5-1 and TRBJ2-3; 10 bases map to TRBD2. The length of the CDR3 is 15 residues. Losses at the gene ends were 1 base for V and 6 bases for J; bases not matched to a gene: 5. From germline, CDR1 is SGHRS and CDR2 YFSETQ.

The chain couples TRBV30 to TRBJ2-7; a weak D match, TRBD2 (6 bases). This CDR3 is built from 13 residues. Per germline, CDR1 GTSNPN and CDR2 SVGIG (reference sequence). Trimming shortened V by 5 bases and J by 4 bases, and 15 bases separated the two germline ends. The CDR3 loop reads CAWAGGRNYEQYF. For the CDR3, the DNA is TGTGCCTGGGCAGGAGGGCGGAATTACGAGCAGTACTTC.

The rearrangement joins TRBV5-3 to TRBJ1-2, with TRBD1 matching 8 bases. TRBV5-3 is an open reading frame, and its role is uncertain. After removal of 2 bases from V and 4 bases from J, the junction contained 13 bases not matched to a gene. CDR3 length: 17 residues. In nucleotides, the CDR3 is TGTGCCAGAAGCTTCCCTCGAGACAGGGGCTTGGGCTATGGCTACACCTTC. Amino acids: CARSFPRDRGLGYGYTF.

This clone was seen once. The chain carries TRBV30 and TRBJ2-3; D uncertain. The CDR3 contains 13 residues. Trimming removed 1 base from V and 1 base from J, with 6 bases in between. CDR1 is GTSNPN, CDR2 SVGIG, per germline (reference sequence). The CDR3 protein is CAWSAKGTDTQYF. CDR3 nucleotides: TGTGCCTGGAGTGCCAAGGGCACAGATACGCAGTATTTT. Filled out from reference TRBV30 and TRBJ2-3, the complete variable domain reads SQTIHQWPATLVQPVGSPLSLECTVEGTSNPNLYWYRQAAGRGLQLLFYSVGIGQISSEVPQNLSASRPQDRQFILSSKKLLLSDSGFYLCAWSAKGTDTQYFGPGTRLTVL.

The chain carries TRBV6-4 and TRBJ2-1; 7 bases are a match to TRBD1. CDR3 length: 15 residues. The ends lost 6 bases at V and 2 bases at J; junction bases unmatched: 7. CDR1 and CDR2 from the germline V gene are MRHNA and SNTAGT. The CDR3 here is CASRLQGSTYNEQFF. In DNA, the CDR3 is TGTGCCAGCAGACTACAGGGGAGCACCTACAATGAGCAGTTCTTC.

The rearrangement joins TRBV30 to TRBJ2-1; 9 bases agree with TRBD2. This CDR3 contains 16 residues. CDR1 is GTSNPN and CDR2 is SVGIG in the germline V gene (reference sequence). J gave up 4 bases and V 0 bases, and 7 bases lay outside the gene matches. CDR3 sequence (DNA): TGTGCCTGGAGTGTACGCGCGGGAGGGCCGTACAATGAGCAGTTCTTC. The encoded protein is CAWSVRAGGPYNEQFF.

The chain has TRBV11-3 and TRBJ2-1; a possible D gene is TRBD1 (5 bases). This CDR3 spans 14 amino acids. Deletions cut 1 base from V and 5 bases from J, with 9 bases between. Per germline, CDR1 SGHNT and CDR2 YENEEA. CDR3 region: CASSLGLGDNEQFF. CDR3 DNA: TGTGCCAGCAGCTTAGGTCTAGGGGACAATGAGCAGTTCTTC.

CDR3 sequence: CASSLVGDRGKAFF. CDR3 DNA sequence: TGCGCCAGCAGCTTGGTAGGGGACAGGGGTAAAGCTTTCTTT. The V gene is TRBV5-1, the J gene TRBJ1-1, with TRBD1 matching 10 bases. CDR1 is SGHRS, CDR2 YFSETQ, per germline. V trimming: 0 bases; J trimming: 9 bases; junction bases outside the gene matches: 5. CDR3 length equals 14 residues. The full variable domain, rest sourced from reference TRBV5-1 and TRBJ1-1, is KAGVTQTPRYLIKTRGQQVTLSCSPISGHRSVSWYQQTPGQGLQFLFEYFSETQRNKGNFPGRFSGRQFSNSRSEMNVSTLELGDSALYLCASSLVGDRGKAFFGQGTRLTVV.

The rearrangement links TRBV4-1 to TRBJ1-6; D gene unclear. Trimming cost V 1 base and J 10 bases, with 8 bases left between them. The CDR3 extends over 13 amino acids. Germline values: CDR1 MGHRA, CDR2 YSYEKL. The CDR3: CASSQGMESPLHF. The CDR3 nucleotides are TGCGCCAGCAGCCAAGGCATGGAGTCACCCCTCCACTTT.

The chain joins TRBV10-3 to TRBJ2-7, with 14 nucleotides matching TRBD2. This CDR3 region has 17 residues. Germline V gene lookup returns CDR1 ENHRY and CDR2 SYGVKD. V was clipped by 6 bases and J by 1 base; unmatched bases: 8. The CDR3 DNA sequence: TGTGCCATCAGCTGGGGACTAGCGGGAGAAACTTCCTACGAGCAGTACTTC. It translates to CAISWGLAGETSYEQYF.

This clone has only one observation. The gene calls are TRBV5-1 and TRBJ1-1; 7 nucleotides line up with TRBD1. CDR1 is SGHRS and CDR2 is YFSETQ in the germline V gene. This CDR3 comprises 16 residues. The V gene end was trimmed by 0 bases and the J gene end by 1 base; junction bases not matched to a gene: 6. CDR3 sequence reads: CASSLGDRVPNTEAFF. CDR3 nucleotide sequence: TGCGCCAGCAGCTTGGGGGACAGAGTCCCGAACACTGAAGCTTTCTTT.

The chain links TRBV15 to TRBJ1-3; the match to TRBD1 covers 8 bases. This CDR3 region has 19 residues. The germline gives CDR1 LNHNV, CDR2 YYDKDF (reference sequence). Losses at the gene ends were 5 bases for V and 4 bases for J; bases not matched to a gene: 19. CDR3 in amino acids: CATSGRSGQVGVSGNTIYF. In DNA, the CDR3 is TGTGCCACCAGCGGTAGATCGGGACAGGTCGGAGTATCCGGAAACACCATATATTTT.

This clone was seen more than once but under ten times. The rearrangement joins TRBV5-6 to TRBJ1-3; no definite D call. Germline loops: CDR1 SGHDT, CDR2 YYEEEE. The CDR3 totals 14 residues. V was pared by 2 bases and J by 0 bases, with 6 bases between. The CDR3, as DNA: TGTGCCAGCAGCTTTCCGTTCTCTGGAAACACCATATATTTT. Encoded protein: CASSFPFSGNTIYF.

The chain joins TRBV7-2 to TRBJ1-2, with D unclear. CDR3 length: 14 amino acids. Germline V gives CDR1 SGHTA, CDR2 FQGNSA. V was pared by 0 bases and J by 4 bases, with 9 bases between. CDR3 protein: CASSLARASYGYTF. The CDR3 coding sequence is TGTGCCAGCAGCTTAGCGCGAGCCTCCTATGGCTACACCTTC.

The J gene is TRBJ1-1, the V gene TRBV2; 9 nucleotides line up with TRBD1. V lost 5 bases and J lost 1; bases outside the gene matches: 2. This CDR3 is 14 amino acids long. The germline V gene has CDR1 SNHLY and CDR2 FYNNEI. CDR3 in DNA: TGTGCCAGCAGTAAGGGACAGGGGAACACTGAAGCTTTCTTT. This sequence encodes CASSKGQGNTEAFF.

V usage is TRBV19 and J usage is TRBJ1-2; TRBD1 matches 8 bases. The CDR3 is 17 residues long. V gave up 3 bases and J gave up 5 bases; unmatched junction bases: 14. Germline CDR1 LNHDA, CDR2 SQIVND (reference sequence). CDR3 sequence reads: CASSISGQGVRWYGYTF. The CDR3 DNA reads TGTGCCAGTAGTATCTCTGGACAGGGAGTAAGATGGTATGGCTACACCTTC.

Here the CDR3 DNA reads TGTGCCAGCAGCAAAGAGATGGCCAGCTTACTCTCTGGGGCCAACGTCCTGACTTTC. Translating gives CASSKEMASLLSGANVLTF. The rearrangement links TRBV21-1 to TRBJ2-6. TRBV21-1 is designated a pseudogene. CDR3 length equals 19 residues.